This record looks at one TCR beta chain sequence and its context. Its target is not known. The sample is drawn from a study of T cell responses to AZD1222 COVID-19 vaccine. On the study more broadly: Second doses that came at about 4 or about 12 weeks were put together. General study results and limits: When two AZD1222 doses had been given, Spike-specific TCR breadth and depth rose. Distributed over spike, vaccine-associated CD4 TCRs predominated at 160-218 and 743-854. Baseline serostatus was positive in only a handful of AZD1222 recipients.

This table comes from immunoSEQ multiplex PCR, and its TCRdb copy is limited to in-frame clones, with some not included. Here the sample spans 110,000 to 150,000 clones, 93% being singletons. Sample: peripheral blood, taken on day 0 of AZD1222 vaccination. The sequence was obtained from an adult in good health.

The CDR3 DNA is TGTGCCAGCAGCTTAGCGGGAGATGGCGATACGCAGTATTTT. This gives the protein CASSLAGDGDTQYF. The chain uses TRBV11-3 and TRBJ2-3; possibly TRBD2 for D (6 bases). Germline V gives CDR1 SGHNT, CDR2 YENEEA. This CDR3 is built from 14 residues. Trimming pared 1 base from V and 6 bases from J, leaving 11 bases between.